The 14 T cell receptor beta chains below were found in one sample sequenced in a study of T cell responses to AZD1222 COVID-19 vaccine. Clones were sequenced by immunoSEQ multiplex PCR, and TCRdb holds only the in-frame ones, with some missing. Here the sample spans approximately 160,000 clones, approximately 94% being singletons. This sample comprised peripheral blood, obtained 28 days after the second AZD1222 dose. The source is an adult who received the AZD1222 COVID-19 vaccine.

This clone appeared once. This chain joins TRBV6-2 or TRBV6-3 and TRBJ1-2; unclear D gene. Germline assignment: CDR1 MNHEY and CDR2 SVGEGT. Trimming pared 0 bases from V and 6 bases from J, leaving 8 bases between. The CDR3 is 13 amino acids. DNA for the CDR3: TGTGCCAGCAGTTACTCGACTGTGGATGGCTACACCTTC. As protein: CASSYSTVDGYTF.

CDR3 coding DNA: TGTGCCAGCAGCCCCGGGACTAGTGGCACAGATACGCAGTATTTT. It specifies CASSPGTSGTDTQYF. This chain connects TRBV6-6 to TRBJ2-3; 8 nucleotides align to TRBD2. CDR3 size: 15 residues. Germline values: CDR1 MNHNY, CDR2 SVGAGI (reference sequence). The V gene end was trimmed by 6 bases and the J gene end by 1 base; junction bases not matched to a gene: 6.

The chain recombines TRBV5-4 with TRBJ2-3; D gene uncertain. V lost 3 bases to trimming and J lost 4 bases, with 3 bases between them. This CDR3 region has 11 residues. Germline lookup yields CDR1 SGHNT and CDR2 YYREEE (reference sequence). The CDR3 spells CASSSSDTQYF. The CDR3 bases are TGTGCCAGCAGCTCGTCAGATACGCAGTATTTT.

V and J are TRBV5-3 and TRBJ2-2; possible D gene TRBD1, 6 bases. TRBV5-3 is an ORF, and what it does is uncertain. Trimming shortened V by 6 bases and J by 0 bases, and 15 bases separated the two germline ends. The length of the CDR3 is 16 residues. Here the CDR3 DNA reads TGTGCCAGAAACAACTCGGGACATTCGAACACCGGGGAGCTGTTTTTT. Its protein is CARNNSGHSNTGELFF.

This clone is a singleton in its sample. J is TRBJ1-5 and V is TRBV18; D is unclear. The CDR3 is 15 residues long. V gave up 2 bases and J gave up 2 bases, with 10 bases separating them. The germline V gene has CDR1 KGHSH and CDR2 LQKENI. The CDR3 coding sequence is TGTGCCAGCTCACCAGACGGAATGGGCAATCAGCCCCAGCATTTT. Its protein is CASSPDGMGNQPQHF. The full variable domain, its missing parts supplied by reference TRBV18 and TRBJ1-5, is NAGVMQNPRHLVRRRGQEARLRCSPMKGHSHVYWYRQLPEEGLKFMVYLQKENIIDESGMPKERFSAEFPKEGPSILRIQQVVRGDSAAYFCASSPDGMGNQPQHFGDGTRLSIL.

CDR3 sequence: CASSLPTPGSYEQYF. CDR3 DNA: TGTGCCAGCAGTTTACCCACACCGGGCTCCTACGAGCAGTACTTC. This chain joins TRBV28 and TRBJ2-7, with D unresolved. Germline loops: CDR1 MDHEN, CDR2 SYDVKM. The V and J ends lost 2 bases and 0 bases respectively, with 11 bases between them. CDR3 length: 15 amino acids.

V usage is TRBV4-1 and J usage is TRBJ1-1; D ambiguous. V lost 4 bases and J lost 1, with 7 bases in between. The CDR3 has 13 amino acids. Germline CDR1 reads MGHRA; CDR2 reads YSYEKL. The CDR3 loop reads CASSRGPNTEAFF. The DNA of the CDR3 is TGCGCCAGCAGCCGAGGACCGAACACTGAAGCTTTCTTT.

The rearrangement joins TRBV7-9 to TRBJ2-2, with 7 bases lining up with TRBD1. The ends lost 8 bases at V and 1 base at J; junction bases unmatched: 16. Germline loops: CDR1 SEHNR, CDR2 FQNEAQ (reference sequence). This CDR3 spans 18 amino acids. DNA of the CDR3: TGTGCCAGCCCCGCCCGGGACAGAAGCTCACAGAACACCGGGGAGCTGTTTTTT. Protein product: CASPARDRSSQNTGELFF.

The chain combines TRBV29-1 with TRBJ2-3; D uncertain. The CDR3 is made up of 15 amino acids. V lost 3 bases and J 2 bases, leaving 15 bases between the germline ends. The germline V gene encodes CDR1 SQVTM and CDR2 ANQGSEA. The chain's CDR3 is CSVEFEVHATDTQYF. The CDR3 DNA reads TGCAGCGTTGAGTTTGAGGTTCACGCCACAGATACGCAGTATTTT.

This chain joins TRBV6-1 and TRBJ1-5; D gene uncertain. The CDR3 is 12 residues long. Deletions cut 2 bases from V and 1 base from J, with 0 bases between. CDR1 and CDR2 (germline): MNHNS, SASEGT. CDR3 sequence reads: CASSESNQPQHF. The CDR3 bases are TGTGCCAGCAGTGAAAGCAATCAGCCCCAGCATTTT.

This sequence joins TRBV19 and TRBJ1-6; TRBD1 agrees at 11 bases. After removal of 5 bases from V and 7 bases from J, the junction contained 13 bases not matched to a gene. The CDR3 is 18 residues long. Germline CDR1 is LNHDA and CDR2 is SQIVND (reference sequence). The CDR3 is CASSLALGTGGTNSPLHF. The CDR3 nucleotides are TGTGCCAGTAGTCTTGCACTGGGGACAGGGGGTACAAATTCACCCCTCCACTTT.

This rearrangement joins TRBV27 to TRBJ2-6; D is undetermined. With 7 bases removed from V and 0 bases from J, the gap between germline ends came to 13 bases. CDR1 is MNHEY and CDR2 is SMNVEV in the germline V gene (reference sequence). The CDR3 totals 16 residues. The CDR3 DNA sequence: TGTGCCAGCAAGAAGGGCCGGTCCTCTGGGGCCAACGTCCTGACTTTC. Residues: CASKKGRSSGANVLTF.

The chain couples TRBV6-1 to TRBJ1-2, with 9 nucleotides matching TRBD1. Germline trimming cut 1 base from V and 6 bases from J; bases unmatched to any gene: 3. This CDR3 comprises 14 residues. Germline values: CDR1 MNHNS, CDR2 SASEGT. The chain's CDR3 is CASSEVQGADGYTF. The CDR3 DNA reads as TGTGCCAGCAGTGAAGTACAGGGGGCAGATGGCTACACCTTC.

The chain joins TRBV24-1 to TRBJ2-3, with TRBD1 matching 9 bases. The V gene's germline CDR1 is KGHDR and CDR2 SFDVKD. The CDR3 has 13 amino acids. With V trimmed by 12 bases and J by 4 bases, 7 bases remained unmatched. CDR3 in DNA: TGTGCCTCTAAGGGACAGGGATCAGATACGCAGTATTTT. Its protein is CASKGQGSDTQYF.